This T cell receptor (beta chain) was profiled in a study of T-cell memory formation after mild COVID-19. Study results and limitations: Cross-reactive memory apparently joined, as some responding clones appeared in pre-infection memory. There was a balanced CD4/CD8 profile in clones contracting day 15 to 85, and later expanders leaned CD4+.

The V end lost 1 base, the J end lost 2 bases, and 6 bases lay between the germline ends. Germline V gives CDR1 SGHTA, CDR2 FQGNSA. The CDR3 totals 13 residues. In its sample, this clonotype was seen a few times. The antigen is undetermined. MiXCR was run by TCRdb on the 5' RACE reads, yielding one entry per CDR3 protein. Of under 350,000 distinct CDR3 sequences detected, under 20% appear once; the ten largest clones hold 20% to 25%. Material for sequencing was PBMCs or a T cell subset sorted from them (not recorded which). V gene TRBV7-2 combines with J gene TRBJ2-7, with D unclear. The sequence was obtained from a man aged 18 to 30 who had mild COVID-19 (a few samples of this study predate the infection). Cell type and time point are not known. For the CDR3, the DNA is TGTGCCAGCAGCTTAGAGGCACCCTACGAGCAGTACTTC. Residues: CASSLEAPYEQYF.